Listed below are T cell receptor beta chains from one sample, sequenced in a study of post-analysis software for immune sequencing data. TCRdb reanalysed the PCR reads using MiXCR and keeps one entry per CDR3 protein. The top ten hold roughly 0.54% of the sample, which has fewer than 850,000 distinct CDR3 sequences, 25% to 30% seen once. Source material: blood. The receptors here all came from a girl under 18 with multiple sclerosis. The CDR3 runs from the conserved cysteine through the conserved F or W. The D gene is left open where the match is weak.

j_call	v_call	d_call	cdr3_aa
TRBJ2-5	TRBV7-2	NA	CASSRPGRGQETQYF
TRBJ2-1	TRBV7-2	TRBD2	CASSPGTSGLLAYEQFF
TRBJ2-7	TRBV29-1	TRBD1	CSVWTGVSYEQYF
TRBJ2-1	TRBV3-1	TRBD2	CASSPGLAGGLRVGQFF
TRBJ2-5	TRBV5-1	TRBD2	CASSLADGAGEETQYF
TRBJ2-3	TRBV6-2/TRBV6-3	NA	CASSPWPEREDTQYF
TRBJ1-1	TRBV4-2	NA	CASSQDEAGPLEAFF
TRBJ2-5	TRBV11-2	TRBD1	CASSLDRAGGFYNKQYF
TRBJ1-1	TRBV12-3/TRBV12-4	NA	CASSFRWSEAFF
TRBJ2-5	TRBV3-1	NA	CASSQIPEGPKETQYF
TRBJ2-7	TRBV20-1	TRBD2	CSARRAGAYEQYF
TRBJ2-2	TRBV10-2	NA	CASSGDPNTGELFF
TRBJ2-1	TRBV19	NA	CASSGVLGSWFF
TRBJ2-1	TRBV6-1	NA	CASTSAGADLTQETQFF
TRBJ1-1	TRBV7-9	TRBD1	CASSGTGQSNTEAFF
TRBJ2-1	TRBV10-3	TRBD1	CAISETGDRAGDEQFF
TRBJ1-1	TRBV15	TRBD1	CATSREGQEAFF
TRBJ1-4	TRBV7-2	NA	CASSLVQIGPREKLFF